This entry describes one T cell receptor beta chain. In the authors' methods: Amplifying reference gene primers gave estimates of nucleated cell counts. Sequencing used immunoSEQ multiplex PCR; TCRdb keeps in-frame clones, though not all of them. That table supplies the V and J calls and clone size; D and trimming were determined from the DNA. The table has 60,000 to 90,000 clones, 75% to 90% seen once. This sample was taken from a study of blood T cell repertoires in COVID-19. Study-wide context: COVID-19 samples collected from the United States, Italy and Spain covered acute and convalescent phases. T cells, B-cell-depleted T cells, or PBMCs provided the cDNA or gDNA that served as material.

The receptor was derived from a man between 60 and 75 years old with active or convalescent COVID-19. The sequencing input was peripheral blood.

CDR3 sequence reads: CASSYVDSLASYNEQFF. CDR3 in DNA: TGTGCCAGCAGCTACGTGGACAGCTTGGCCTCCTACAATGAGCAGTTCTTC. J is TRBJ2-1 and V is TRBV7-8; tentative D call: TRBD1 (6 bases). The V end lost 4 bases, the J end lost 0 bases, and 16 bases lay between the germline ends. Germline V gene sequence: CDR1 SGHVS, CDR2 FQNEAQ. The CDR3 extends over 17 amino acids.